This T cell receptor (beta chain) was sequenced during a study of T cell changes during pregnancy in multiple sclerosis. Only in-frame clones appear in the TCRdb table, and some are missing; sequencing was by immunoSEQ multiplex PCR. Of about 80,000 clones detected, approximately 90% appear once; the ten largest clones hold less than 3%. The CDR3 runs to 15 residues. CDR1 is PRHDT and CDR2 is FYEKMQ in the germline V gene (reference sequence). V was pared by 6 bases and J by 1 base, with 12 bases between. The gene calls are TRBV13 and TRBJ2-2, with a possible D match to TRBD2 (6 bases). Material: peripheral blood, obtained before pregnancy. The TCR sequence derives from a female donor with multiple sclerosis, enrolled in a pregnancy study. As DNA, the CDR3 is TGTGCCAGCAGGACGGGACTGATGAACACCGGGGAGCTGTTTTTT. Amino acid sequence: CASRTGLMNTGELFF. The complete variable domain, with remaining parts taken from reference TRBV13 and TRBJ2-2, reads AAGVIQSPRHLIKEKRETATLKCYPIPRHDTVYWYQQGPGQDPQFLISFYEKMQSDKGSIPDRFSAQQFSDYHSELNMSSLELGDSALYFCASRTGLMNTGELFFGEGSRLTVL.